The rows below give T cell receptor beta chains drawn from one sample of a study of T cell responses to AZD1222 COVID-19 vaccine. Produced via immunoSEQ multiplex PCR; TCRdb's table is partial and in-frame only. The data show about 120,000 clones, with roughly 91% seen just once and around 0.98% held by the top ten. The sample was peripheral blood, taken 28 days after the second AZD1222 dose. All receptors derive from an adult who received the AZD1222 COVID-19 vaccine. Each CDR3 is given with its conserved first and last residue. D genes are given only for firm matches. A clone size is listed for some rows: how often the clone was seen (once, few, many), or a class if it is expanded.

cdr3_aa	cdr3_nt	clone_size	d_call	v_call	j_call
CASTTSDSNQPQHF	TGTGCCAGCACAACGAGTGATAGCAATCAGCCCCAGCATTTT	.	.	TRBV5-6	TRBJ1-5
CASSKSQWKTQYF	TGTGCCAGCAGTAAGTCCCAATGGAAGACCCAGTACTTC	.	.	TRBV28	TRBJ2-5
CASSYGGRHQPQHF	TGTGCCAGCAGTTACGGGGGCAGACATCAGCCCCAGCATTTT	.	.	TRBV6-5	TRBJ1-5
CASSLMTETNEKLFF	TGCGCCAGCAGCCTAATGACAGAAACTAATGAAAAACTGTTTTTT	.	.	TRBV4-1	TRBJ1-4
CASDRGRDRFDTQYF	TGTGCCAGTGACAGGGGGCGGGATCGGTTTGATACGCAGTATTTT	.	TRBD1	TRBV6-5	TRBJ2-3
CASSIRSGSITGELFF	TGTGCCAGTAGTATAAGGAGCGGGAGTATAACCGGGGAGCTGTTTTTT	.	TRBD2	TRBV19	TRBJ2-2
CASSLAGYLTDTQYF	TGTGCCAGCAGCTTAGCGGGGTATCTCACAGATACGCAGTATTTT	.	.	TRBV7-6	TRBJ2-3
CASSLLTGSGYTF	TGTGCCAGCAGTTTATTGACAGGGAGTGGCTACACCTTC	.	TRBD1	TRBV12-3/TRBV12-4	TRBJ1-2
CASSFLDPPPLHF	TGTGCCAGCAGTTTCCTAGACCCCCCTCCACTCCACTTT	.	.	TRBV28	TRBJ1-6
CASSLVQGVTGELFF	TGCGCCAGCAGCTTGGTCCAGGGGGTAACCGGGGAGCTGTTTTTT	.	TRBD1	TRBV5-1	TRBJ2-2
CASSLGEGTTTEAFF	TGTGCCAGCAGTTTAGGGGAAGGGACCACCACTGAAGCTTTCTTT	.	.	TRBV28	TRBJ1-1
CASSQIGSNTGELFF	TGCGCCAGCAGCCAGATCGGCAGTAACACCGGGGAGCTGTTTTTT	.	.	TRBV4-1	TRBJ2-2
CASSMGLAGIYNEQFF	TGTGCCAGCAGCATGGGACTAGCGGGCATCTACAATGAGCAGTTCTTC	.	.	TRBV21-1	TRBJ2-1
CASSLDIGTGSYEQYF	TGTGCCAGCAGCTTAGATATAGGGACAGGATCCTACGAGCAGTACTTC	.	TRBD1	TRBV7-9	TRBJ2-7
CASSGRLSPFHEQYF	TGTGCCAGCAGCGGACGACTCAGCCCCTTCCACGAGCAGTACTTC	.	.	TRBV21-1	TRBJ2-7
CASSLEQAVNTEAFF	TGTGCCAGCAGCTTGGAGCAGGCGGTTAACACTGAAGCTTTCTTT	once	.	TRBV7-8	TRBJ1-1
CASSPGLAGGTDTQYF	TGTGCCAGCTCACCGGGACTAGCGGGAGGAACAGATACGCAGTATTTT	.	TRBD2	TRBV18	TRBJ2-3
CASSRDSNYGYTF	TGTGCCAGCTCGAGGGACAGTAACTATGGCTACACCTTC	.	TRBD1	TRBV25-1	TRBJ1-2
CASSQGTEGGELFF	TGTGCCAGCAGCCAGGGCACCGAGGGCGGGGAGCTGTTTTTT	.	.	TRBV3-1/TRBV3-2	TRBJ2-2
CASTQDYGYTF	TGTGCCAGCACCCAGGACTATGGCTACACCTTC	few	.	TRBV28	TRBJ1-2
CASTQTRRVPYEQYF	TGTGCCAGCACCCAAACCCGCAGGGTCCCCTACGAGCAGTACTTC	.	.	TRBV28	TRBJ2-7
CSVDSGRSYGYTF	TGCAGCGTTGACTCGGGACGGTCCTATGGCTACACCTTC	once	.	TRBV29-1	TRBJ1-2
CASTLGRNYGYTF	TGTGCCAGCACTCTCGGACGGAACTATGGCTACACCTTC	.	.	TRBV12-3/TRBV12-4	TRBJ1-2
CASSQAGSGNYGYTF	TGTGCCAGCAGCCAAGCGGGGAGTGGGAATTATGGCTACACCTTC	.	.	TRBV3-1/TRBV3-2	TRBJ1-2
CASKLLGVRNYGYTF	TGTGCCAGCAAACTTCTGGGAGTTAGGAACTATGGCTACACCTTC	.	.	TRBV28	TRBJ1-2
CAWSVRYEQYF	TGTGCCTGGAGTGTGAGGTACGAGCAGTACTTC	.	.	TRBV30	TRBJ2-7
CASSVGMENTIYF	TGTGCCAGCAGCGTTGGGATGGAAAACACCATATATTTT	.	.	TRBV9	TRBJ1-3
CSVEWARGYEQYF	TGCAGCGTTGAGTGGGCCCGGGGCTACGAGCAGTACTTC	once	.	TRBV29-1	TRBJ2-7
CASRRTGGLDYGYTF	TGTGCCAGTAGGAGGACAGGGGGTCTCGACTATGGCTACACCTTC	.	TRBD1	TRBV19	TRBJ1-2
CASSLDQWGGELFF	TGTGCCAGCAGCTTGGACCAATGGGGCGGGGAGCTGTTTTTT	.	.	TRBV5-4	TRBJ2-2
CSVGLAGGETQYF	TGCAGCGTCGGACTAGCGGGAGGGGAGACCCAGTACTTC	.	TRBD2	TRBV29-1	TRBJ2-5
CASSLLPPPAYTGELFF	TGTGCCAGCAGTTTATTGCCCCCCCCGGCCTACACCGGGGAGCTGTTTTTT	.	.	TRBV27	TRBJ2-2
CASSESASGPGELFF	TGTGCCAGCAGTGAATCGGCTAGTGGGCCCGGGGAGCTGTTTTTT	.	.	TRBV2	TRBJ2-2
CASPDRSRGSLSSGANVLTF	TGTGCCTCCCCGGACAGGTCCAGAGGCTCCCTTAGCTCTGGGGCCAACGTCCTGACTTTC	.	TRBD1	TRBV30	TRBJ2-6
CASTQGSWDEQFF	TGTGCCAGCACCCAAGGGAGCTGGGATGAGCAGTTCTTC	.	.	TRBV12-3/TRBV12-4	TRBJ2-1
CASSLGDRTGRSPLHF	TGCGCCAGCAGCTTGGGGGACAGAACCGGGCGGTCACCCCTCCACTTT	.	TRBD1	TRBV5-1	TRBJ1-6
CASSLISGILWDTQYF	TGTGCCAGCAGCTTAATTAGCGGGATTTTGTGGGATACGCAGTATTTT	.	TRBD2	TRBV7-8	TRBJ2-3
CASSQGTGALTKLFF	TGTGCCAGCAGCCAGGGGACAGGGGCCCTTACAAAACTGTTTTTT	.	TRBD1	TRBV4-2	TRBJ1-4
CAILVRGRMRIQETQYF	TGTGCCATACTTGTCAGGGGTAGGATGAGGATCCAAGAGACCCAGTACTTC	once	.	TRBV21-1	TRBJ2-5
CASSLQTTNEKLFF	TGCGCCAGCAGCCTACAGACAACTAATGAAAAACTGTTTTTT	.	.	TRBV5-1	TRBJ1-4
CASSFTSARYNEQFF	TGTGCCAGCAGCTTCACTAGCGCCCGCTACAATGAGCAGTTCTTC	.	TRBD2	TRBV5-8	TRBJ2-1
CASSQDKRLYSPLHF	TGCGCCAGCAGCCAAGATAAAAGGTTATATTCACCCCTCCACTTT	.	.	TRBV4-1	TRBJ1-6
CASRGAQAGHEQYF	TGTGCCAGCAGGGGGGCACAGGCCGGGCACGAGCAGTACTTC	.	.	TRBV7-8	TRBJ2-7
CASSWVDQPQHF	TGTGCCAGCAGTTGGGTTGATCAGCCCCAGCATTTT	.	.	TRBV28	TRBJ1-5
CASSEMTGGSSPLHF	TGTGCCAGCAGTGAGATGACAGGGGGAAGTTCACCCCTCCACTTT	.	TRBD1	TRBV2	TRBJ1-6
CASTGDSEAFF	TGTGCCAGCACCGGAGACTCTGAAGCTTTCTTT	few	.	TRBV2	TRBJ1-1
CASSAWGNSPLHF	TGTGCCAGCAGTGCGTGGGGGAATTCACCCCTCCACTTT	.	.	TRBV2	TRBJ1-6
CASSPGLADSYEQYF	TGTGCCAGCAGCCCGGGCCTAGCGGATTCTTACGAGCAGTATTTC	.	TRBD2	TRBV5-4	TRBJ2-7
CASSPGEAEAYEQYF	TGTGCCAGCAGCCCTGGCGAGGCGGAAGCCTACGAGCAGTACTTC	.	.	TRBV7-8	TRBJ2-7
CATSDFRAGVRDTQYF	TGTGCCACCAGTGATTTTCGAGCGGGAGTGCGGGATACGCAGTATTTT	.	TRBD2	TRBV24-1	TRBJ2-3
CASRSHSPNSYEQYF	TGTGCCAGTCGGAGTCACTCCCCCAACTCCTACGAGCAGTACTTC	.	.	TRBV19	TRBJ2-7
CASSLNMGQGAEAFF	TGTGCCAGCAGCTTAAATATGGGACAGGGAGCTGAAGCTTTCTTT	.	TRBD1	TRBV7-3	TRBJ1-1
CASSARVGWTEAFF	TGTGCCAGTAGTGCCCGCGTCGGGTGGACTGAAGCTTTCTTT	.	.	TRBV19	TRBJ1-1